A selection of T cell receptor beta chains follows, all from one sample in a study of CD8 T cells in ankylosing spondylitis. Via MiXCR, TCRdb re-called the 5' RACE reads, giving one row per CDR3 protein. The sample gives roughly 450,000 distinct CDR3 sequences, about 24% of which show up once; under 0.9% is in the top ten. Specimen: blood, either unsorted or a sorted T cell fraction (not recorded which). These receptors all come from a male donor with ankylosing spondylitis. Each CDR3 is given with its conserved first and last residue. D genes are given only for firm matches. Some rows mark clone size as missing; the rest say once, few, many or name a class of expanded clone.

len | j_gene | v_gene | abundance | d_gene | CDR3nt | CDR3aa
14 | TRBJ2-4 | TRBV20-1 | - | TRBD2 | TGCAGTATCCCATGGGCGGGAGCTGGGGGCATTCAGTACTTC | CSIPWAGAGGIQYF
14 | TRBJ1-1 | TRBV12-3/TRBV12-4 | - | - | TGTGCCAGCAGTTTCCAGGTAATGAACACTGAAGCTTTCTTT | CASSFQVMNTEAFF
17 | TRBJ2-5 | TRBV9 | few | - | TGTGCCAGCAGCGTTCGGACCGGGACCCTCCAGACTGGGACCCAGTACTTC | CASSVRTGTLQTGTQYF
15 | TRBJ2-5 | TRBV5-1 | - | TRBD2 | TGCGCCAGCAGCCCGACTAGCGGGAGGGTGGAGACCCAGTACTTC | CASSPTSGRVETQYF
16 | TRBJ2-3 | TRBV24-1 | - | TRBD1 | TGTGCCACCAGTGCCACTGGACAGGGGGGTGCAGATACGCAGTATTTT | CATSATGQGGADTQYF
12 | TRBJ2-1 | TRBV20-1 | - | - | TGCAGTGCTAGTCCCCTTAGGAATGAGCAGTTCTTC | CSASPLRNEQFF
16 | TRBJ2-2 | TRBV6-1 | - | TRBD2 | TGTGCCAGCAGTCCTAGCGGGAGCCTGAACACCGGGGAGCTGTTTTTT | CASSPSGSLNTGELFF
13 | TRBJ2-1 | TRBV24-1 | few | TRBD1 | TGTGCCACCAGTGACTGGGACAGGAATGAGCAGTTCTTC | CATSDWDRNEQFF
15 | TRBJ2-1 | TRBV7-2 | - | - | TGTGCCAGCAGTTCCTCAGCTAGCTCCTACAATGAGCAGTTCTTC | CASSSSASSYNEQFF
14 | TRBJ1-1 | TRBV27 | - | - | TGTGCCAGCAGGCCGATCGGTGGAAGGACTGAAGCTTTCTTT | CASRPIGGRTEAFF
15 | TRBJ2-5 | TRBV20-1 | few | TRBD2 | TGCAGTGCTAGTGGGACTAGCGGGAGTCCAGAGACCCAGTACTTC | CSASGTSGSPETQYF
16 | TRBJ1-6 | TRBV20-1 | many | - | TGCAGTGCTAGGGAGACGGGGAGCTCCTATAATTCACCCCTCCACTTT | CSARETGSSYNSPLHF
17 | TRBJ2-2 | TRBV18 | - | TRBD2 | TGTGCCAGCTCACCCCAGGCTAGCGGGACGAACACCGGGGAGCTGTTTTTT | CASSPQASGTNTGELFF
12 | TRBJ2-7 | TRBV6-1 | - | - | TGTGCCACGGAACTGGACCCCTACGAGCAGTACTTC | CATELDPYEQYF
17 | TRBJ1-5 | TRBV27 | few | - | TGTGCCAGCAGAGGAGGGCAGGGCTCCTATAGCAATCAGCCCCAGCATTTT | CASRGGQGSYSNQPQHF
12 | TRBJ2-3 | TRBV28 | - | - | TGTGCCAGCAGTTTACTCTGGGATACGCAGTATTTT | CASSLLWDTQYF
15 | TRBJ2-5 | TRBV3-1 | - | TRBD1 | TGTGCCAGCAGCCTCGACAGGGGTCCAGGCGAGACCCAGTACTTC | CASSLDRGPGETQYF
15 | TRBJ2-1 | TRBV12-3/TRBV12-4 | few | TRBD2 | TGTGCCAGCACCCTGTTGCGCGGGAGGGGCAATGAGCAGTTCTTC | CASTLLRGRGNEQFF
13 | TRBJ1-1 | TRBV10-2 | - | TRBD1 | TGCGCCAGCAGTGACAGGGGGCCCAGTGAAGCTTTCTTT | CASSDRGPSEAFF
14 | TRBJ1-1 | TRBV5-1 | - | - | TGCGCCAGCGGAACCGGGACCGTGAACACTGAAGCTTTCTTT | CASGTGTVNTEAFF
11 | TRBJ2-1 | TRBV30 | - | - | TGTGCCTGGAGTGCGGGGGAGAGGGAGTTCTTC | CAWSAGEREFF
15 | TRBJ2-2 | TRBV5-1 | - | TRBD2 | TGCGCCAGCAGCTCGACTAGCGGGACGGTCGGGGAGCTGTTTTTT | CASSSTSGTVGELFF
15 | TRBJ2-1 | TRBV20-1 | - | - | TGCAGTGCTGTCGGGACTTCCGACGGCTACAATGAGCAGTTCTTC | CSAVGTSDGYNEQFF
16 | TRBJ1-6 | TRBV12-3/TRBV12-4 | once | - | TGTGCCAGCAGCCACCGGACGTACGGGAGAGGATCACCCCTCCACTTT | CASSHRTYGRGSPLHF
15 | TRBJ2-2 | TRBV5-1 | - | TRBD2 | TGCGCCAGCGTCCCCCTGGCGGGAGGGACCGGGGAGCTGTTTTTT | CASVPLAGGTGELFF
19 | TRBJ1-4 | TRBV14 | - | - | TGTGCCAGCAGCCAAAATCCGGGACCGGGGAGGAGTACTAATGAAAAACTGTTTTTT | CASSQNPGPGRSTNEKLFF
14 | TRBJ2-1 | TRBV28 | few | TRBD2 | TGTGCCAGCAGACCCGGACTAGTCTACAATGAGCAGTTCTTC | CASRPGLVYNEQFF
14 | TRBJ1-2 | TRBV3-1 | - | TRBD1 | TGTGCCAGCAGCCCCTGGACAGGAGCTTATGGCTACACCTTC | CASSPWTGAYGYTF
15 | TRBJ1-2 | TRBV7-9 | once | TRBD1 | TGTGCCAGCACCCATGACAGGGGCGATAACTATGGCTACACCTTC | CASTHDRGDNYGYTF
15 | TRBJ2-6 | TRBV11-2 | - | - | TGTGCCAGCAGCTTAATCAGCGCTGGGGCCAACGTCCTGACTTTC | CASSLISAGANVLTF
16 | TRBJ1-2 | TRBV30 | - | TRBD1 | TGTGCCTGGAGTAGTGTAGAGACAGGGGCTGGCTATGGCTACACCTTC | CAWSSVETGAGYGYTF
16 | TRBJ2-2 | TRBV5-1 | few | - | TGCGCCAGCAGCCCCCTGGACAGAGTGAACACCGGGGAGCTGTTTTTT | CASSPLDRVNTGELFF
14 | TRBJ1-5 | TRBV12-3/TRBV12-4 | few | - | TGTGCCAGCCTAAACCGGGGGGGGAATCAGCCCCAGCATTTT | CASLNRGGNQPQHF
14 | TRBJ1-1 | TRBV12-3/TRBV12-4 | few | - | TGTGCCAGCAGGCCCGCTCGCCTGAACACTGAAGCTTTCTTT | CASRPARLNTEAFF
12 | TRBJ2-1 | TRBV25-1 | few | - | TGTGTCAGCAGTGAACGGGCCTGGAGGCAGTTCTTC | CVSSERAWRQFF
14 | TRBJ1-3 | TRBV20-1 | - | TRBD1 | TGCAGTGCTAGAAAGGGGGCTGGTGGAAACACCATATATTTT | CSARKGAGGNTIYF
15 | TRBJ2-5 | TRBV2 | few | TRBD2 | TGTGCCAGCAGTGGGATAGCGGGAGACCAAGAGACCCAGTACTTC | CASSGIAGDQETQYF
13 | TRBJ2-1 | TRBV7-8 | - | TRBD2 | TGTGCCAGCAGCGTCACGGGACTAGCGAAGCAGTTCTTC | CASSVTGLAKQFF
15 | TRBJ2-1 | TRBV20-1 | few | TRBD2 | TGCAGTGCTAACCGACTAGCGGGTCTCTACAATGAGCAGTTCTTC | CSANRLAGLYNEQFF
16 | TRBJ2-2 | TRBV6-1 | - | TRBD1 | TGTGCCAGCAGTGAAAGGGGACAGGGCCGGGCCGGGGAGCTGTTTTTT | CASSERGQGRAGELFF
13 | TRBJ1-6 | TRBV14 | - | - | TGTGCCAGCAGCTCACGGTCGAATTCACCCCTCCACTTT | CASSSRSNSPLHF